This T cell receptor (beta chain) derives from a study of glioma-infiltrating T cells after dendritic cell vaccination. Study overall: Autologous tumor lysate-pulsed dendritic cell vaccination was given between the early 2000s and the early 2010s.

Only in-frame clones appear in the TCRdb table, and some are missing; sequencing was by immunoSEQ multiplex PCR. The sample yields 90,000 to 140,000 clones, roughly 90% seen once. The time point was: after dendritic cell vaccination, including at tumor progression/relapse. The starting material was blood, obtained after dendritic cell vaccination. The source is a human donor with glioblastoma.

CDR3 in DNA: TGTGCCATCAGACTAGAACCGCCCCCCTACGAGCAGTACTTC. Translating it yields CAIRLEPPPYEQYF. This rearrangement joins TRBV10-3 to TRBJ2-7; a weak D match, TRBD2 (5 bases). CDR1 is ENHRY, CDR2 SYGVKD, per germline. Trimming removed 6 bases at V and 2 bases at J, with 14 bases between. The CDR3 runs to 14 residues.